These 17 T cell receptor beta chains were sequenced from one sample in a study of cytotoxic CD8 clonotypes in ibrutinib-treated CLL. TCRdb's copy holds only in-frame clones and misses some; the assay was immunoSEQ multiplex PCR. The sample yields about 29,000 clones, 62% seen once. The sample was PBMCs, taken before ibrutinib treatment. The receptor set was obtained from a human donor with chronic lymphocytic leukemia.

The V and J genes are TRBV7-3 and TRBJ1-1, with 9 positions matching TRBD1. There are 14 residues in the CDR3. CDR1 is SGHTA and CDR2 is FQGTGA in the germline V gene. The V and J ends lost 3 bases and 2 bases, in that order; junction bases with no gene match: 1. CDR3 nucleotide sequence: TGTGCCAGCAGCTTGGGACAGGGAAACACTGAAGCTTTCTTT. This codes for CASSLGQGNTEAFF.

The chain carries TRBV11-2 and TRBJ2-1; D is perhaps TRBD2 (5 bases). The CDR3 spans 14 residues. Germline lookup yields CDR1 SGHAT and CDR2 FQNNGV. Trimming shortened V by 5 bases and J by 8 bases, and 16 bases separated the two germline ends. This CDR3 reads CASSPDWVLHEQFF. CDR3 DNA sequence: TGTGCCAGCAGCCCGGACTGGGTTTTGCATGAGCAGTTCTTC.

The chain employs TRBV5-1 and TRBJ1-6; 9 bases align to TRBD1. The CDR3 runs to 18 residues. V was pared by 3 bases and J by 0 bases, with 7 bases of the junction left unmatched. Germline-derived CDR1 and CDR2 are SGHRS and YFSETQ. The CDR3 coding sequence is TGCGCCAGCAGCTCGTTGACAGGGGGAAGCTCCTATAATTCACCCCTCCACTTT. Its translation: CASSSLTGGSSYNSPLHF.

This clone was picked up a small number of times. V gene TRBV7-2 combines with J gene TRBJ1-1; unclear D gene. Germline CDR1 is SGHTA and CDR2 is FQGNSA. Trimming took 5 bases from V and 1 from J, leaving 11 bases between them. This CDR3 is 14 amino acids long. The CDR3 region is CASSNSPTNTEAFF. The CDR3 nucleotides are TGTGCCAGCAGCAATTCCCCGACGAACACTGAAGCTTTCTTT.

J is TRBJ1-1 and V is TRBV7-9; possible D gene TRBD1, 5 bases. This CDR3 is built from 15 residues. V lost 4 bases and J 2 bases, leaving 14 bases between the germline ends. Germline CDR1 and CDR2: SEHNR and FQNEAQ (reference sequence). The CDR3 loop reads CASSSGPPPNTEAFF. The CDR3 DNA reads TGTGCCAGCAGCTCGGGACCTCCTCCCAACACTGAAGCTTTCTTT. The full variable domain, with the rest looked up from reference TRBV7-9 and TRBJ1-1, is DTGVSQNPRHKITKRGQNVTFRCDPISEHNRLYWYRQTLGQGPEFLTYFQNEAQLEKSRLLSDRFSAERPKGSFSTLEIQRTEQGDSAMYLCASSSGPPPNTEAFFGQGTRLTVV.

The V gene is TRBV5-1, the J gene TRBJ2-3, with 12 positions matching TRBD1. The CDR3 loop spans 18 amino acids. J lost 2 bases, V lost 3 bases, and 10 bases had no gene match. Germline-derived CDR1 and CDR2 are SGHRS and YFSETQ. The CDR3 nucleotides read TGCGCCAGCAGCTCCCCAAGTCCGGGACAGGGGGCCACAGATACGCAGTATTTT. This codes for CASSSPSPGQGATDTQYF.

This clone was observed a handful of times. This chain uses TRBV7-2 with TRBJ2-1; D is uncertain. The CDR3 covers 13 residues. V lost 0 bases to trimming and J lost 6 bases, with 6 bases between them. Germline CDR1 and CDR2: SGHTA and FQGNSA. CDR3 coding DNA: TGTGCCAGCAGCTTAGCGCTCGGCAATGAGCAGTTCTTC. Its translation: CASSLALGNEQFF.

The chain employs TRBV4-1 and TRBJ1-2; D gene unclear. With 6 bases removed from V and 2 bases from J, the gap between germline ends came to 16 bases. The length of the CDR3 is 15 residues. From germline, CDR1 is MGHRA and CDR2 YSYEKL. The CDR3 sequence: CASSRPGKGNYGYTF. In DNA, the CDR3 is TGCGCCAGCAGTCGCCCGGGCAAAGGGAACTATGGCTACACCTTC.

The rearrangement joins TRBV9 to TRBJ2-3, with a tentative D call TRBD2 (7 bases). CDR1 is SGDLS, CDR2 YYNGEE, per germline. The V gene lost 0 bases and the J gene lost 4 bases, with 12 bases spanning the gap. The length of the CDR3 is 15 residues. The CDR3 is CASSVEGGGPDTQYF. The CDR3 DNA follows: TGTGCCAGCAGCGTAGAGGGAGGGGGACCAGATACGCAGTATTTT. The variable domain in full, completed from reference TRBV9 and TRBJ2-3, reads DSGVTQTPKHLITATGQRVTLRCSPRSGDLSVYWYQQSLDQGLQFLIQYYNGEERAKGNILERFSAQQFPDLHSELNLSSLELGDSALYFCASSVEGGGPDTQYFGPGTRLTVL.

V and J are TRBV4-2 and TRBJ2-3; D is perhaps TRBD2 (7 bases). Germline loops: CDR1 LGHNA, CDR2 YNFKEQ. The CDR3 is 18 amino acids. With 0 bases removed from V and 2 bases from J, the gap between germline ends came to 18 bases. CDR3 residues: CASSQEGAGVPYTDTQYF. The CDR3 DNA sequence: TGTGCCAGCAGCCAAGAGGGGGCGGGAGTACCCTACACAGATACGCAGTATTTT.

The chain recombines TRBV5-1 with TRBJ1-1; TRBD1 matches at 8 bases. Germline CDR1 reads SGHRS; CDR2 reads YFSETQ. The V gene end was trimmed by 4 bases and the J gene end by 1 base; junction bases not matched to a gene: 9. The CDR3 totals 16 residues. In nucleotides, the CDR3 is TGCGCCAGCAGCGGAGGCATTGGGACAGGGAACACTGAAGCTTTCTTT. Protein sequence: CASSGGIGTGNTEAFF.

With regard to this clone: Other DNA sequences in the sample encode the same CDR3. This chain links TRBV5-1 with TRBJ2-5, with D uncertain. Between the trimmed V and J ends, which lost 4 bases and 1 base, there was a span of 5 bases. Germline-derived CDR1 and CDR2 are SGHRS and YFSETQ. This CDR3 comprises 12 residues. CDR3 nucleotide sequence: TGCGCCAGCAGCAGTCCCCAAGAGACCCAGTACTTC. As protein: CASSSPQETQYF.

The CDR3 sequence is CASRQQGANQPQHF. The CDR3, as DNA: TGTGCCAGTAGACAACAGGGGGCCAATCAGCCCCAGCATTTT. The rearrangement uses TRBV6-5 and TRBJ1-5, with 9 bases lining up with TRBD1. The germline V gene has CDR1 MNHEY and CDR2 SVGAGI. Trimming removed 9 bases from V and 3 bases from J; junction bases left unmatched: 6. The CDR3 is 14 residues long.

The chain joins TRBV9 to TRBJ1-1; maybe TRBD1 (5 bases). This CDR3 region has 13 residues. CDR1 and CDR2 (germline): SGDLS, YYNGEE. Trimming took off 4 bases at V and 3 bases at J, with 10 bases between the two ends. The CDR3 coding sequence is TGTGCCAGCAGCCTCCTCAGGGACACTGAAGCTTTCTTT. Translating gives CASSLLRDTEAFF.

The genes are TRBV7-9 and TRBJ1-2; D gene ambiguous. The germline CDR1 and CDR2 sequences are SEHNR and FQNEAQ (reference sequence). The CDR3 extends over 16 amino acids. Trimming removed 1 base at V and 6 bases at J, with 18 bases between. The CDR3 loop reads CASSLGLIGPKDGYTF. The CDR3 bases are TGTGCCAGCAGCTTAGGCTTGATAGGGCCCAAGGATGGCTACACCTTC.

V and J are TRBV5-4 and TRBJ2-1; tentatively, D is TRBD2 (6 bases). The CDR3 contains 16 residues. The germline V gene has CDR1 SGHNT and CDR2 YYREEE (reference sequence). With 4 bases removed from V and 5 bases from J, the gap between germline ends came to 19 bases. CDR3 sequence: CASSRDGSGGNNEQFF. The CDR3 DNA is TGTGCCAGCAGCCGAGACGGCTCCGGCGGGAACAATGAGCAGTTCTTC.

The chain has TRBV11-2 and TRBJ2-7; 8 nucleotides align to TRBD1. In germline, CDR1 is SGHAT, CDR2 FQNNGV. Trimming removed 6 bases from V and 4 bases from J; junction bases left unmatched: 8. This CDR3 region has 14 residues. The CDR3 DNA is TGTGCCAGCAGTTGGGACAGGAGGGCTTACGAGCAGTACTTC. It yields the protein CASSWDRRAYEQYF.